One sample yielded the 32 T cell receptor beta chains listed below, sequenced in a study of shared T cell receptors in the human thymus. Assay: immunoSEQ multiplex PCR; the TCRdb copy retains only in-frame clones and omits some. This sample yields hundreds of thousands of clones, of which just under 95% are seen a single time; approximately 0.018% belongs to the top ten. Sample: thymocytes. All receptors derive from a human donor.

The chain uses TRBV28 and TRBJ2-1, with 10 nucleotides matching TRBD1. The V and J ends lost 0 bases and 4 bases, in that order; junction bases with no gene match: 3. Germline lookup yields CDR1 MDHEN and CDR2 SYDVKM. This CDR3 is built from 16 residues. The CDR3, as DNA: TGTGCCAGCAGTTTATGGGGACAGGGGAAATACAATGAGCAGTTCTTC. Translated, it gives CASSLWGQGKYNEQFF.

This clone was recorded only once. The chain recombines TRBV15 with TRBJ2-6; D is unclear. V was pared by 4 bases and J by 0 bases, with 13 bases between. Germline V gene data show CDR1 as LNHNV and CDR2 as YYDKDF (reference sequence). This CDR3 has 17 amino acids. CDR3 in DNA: TGTGCCACCAGCAAAAGGACGGTTAACTCTGGGGCCAACGTCCTGACTTTC. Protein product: CATSKRTVNSGANVLTF.

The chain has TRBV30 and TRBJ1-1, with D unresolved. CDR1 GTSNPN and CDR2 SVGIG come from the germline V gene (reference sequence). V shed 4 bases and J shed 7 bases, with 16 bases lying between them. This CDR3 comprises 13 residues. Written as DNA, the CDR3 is TGTGCCTGGAAGATCGACTCGGGAAGTGAAGCTTTCTTT. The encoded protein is CAWKIDSGSEAFF.

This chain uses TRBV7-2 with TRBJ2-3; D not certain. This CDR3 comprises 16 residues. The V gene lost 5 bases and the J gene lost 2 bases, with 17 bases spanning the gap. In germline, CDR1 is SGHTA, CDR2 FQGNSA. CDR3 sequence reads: CASSQLGGNYTDTQYF. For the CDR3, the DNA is TGTGCCAGCAGCCAATTAGGCGGTAACTACACAGATACGCAGTATTTT.

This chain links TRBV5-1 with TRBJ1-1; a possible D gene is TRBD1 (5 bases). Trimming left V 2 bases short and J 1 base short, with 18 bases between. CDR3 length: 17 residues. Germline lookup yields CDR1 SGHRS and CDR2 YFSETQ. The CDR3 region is CASSFLEGTGPNTEAFF. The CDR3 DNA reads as TGCGCCAGCAGCTTTTTGGAGGGGACGGGACCGAACACTGAAGCTTTCTTT.

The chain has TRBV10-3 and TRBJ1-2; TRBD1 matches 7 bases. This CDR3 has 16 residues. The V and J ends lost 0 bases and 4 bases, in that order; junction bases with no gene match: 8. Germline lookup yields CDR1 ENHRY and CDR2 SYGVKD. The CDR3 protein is CAISESGRDRAYGYTF. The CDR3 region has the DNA TGTGCCATCAGTGAGTCGGGCCGGGACAGAGCCTATGGCTACACCTTC.

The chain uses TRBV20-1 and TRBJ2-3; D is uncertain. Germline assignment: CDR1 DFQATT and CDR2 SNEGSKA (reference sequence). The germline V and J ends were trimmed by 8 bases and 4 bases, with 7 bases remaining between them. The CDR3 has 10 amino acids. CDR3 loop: CSPDPDTQYF. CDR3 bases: TGCAGTCCCGACCCAGATACGCAGTATTTT.

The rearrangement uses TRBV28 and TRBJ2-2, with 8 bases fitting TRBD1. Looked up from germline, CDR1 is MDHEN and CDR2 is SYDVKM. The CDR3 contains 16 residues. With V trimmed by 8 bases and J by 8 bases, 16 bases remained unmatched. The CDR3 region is CASALGQGADRGELFF. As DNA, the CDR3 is TGTGCCAGCGCCCTGGGCCAGGGGGCGGATCGTGGGGAGCTGTTTTTT.

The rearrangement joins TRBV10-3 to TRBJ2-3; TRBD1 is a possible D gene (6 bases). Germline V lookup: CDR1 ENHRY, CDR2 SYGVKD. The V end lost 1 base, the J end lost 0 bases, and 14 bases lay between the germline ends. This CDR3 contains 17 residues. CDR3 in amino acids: CAISEFTEDSSTDTQYF. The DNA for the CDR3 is TGTGCCATCAGTGAGTTTACAGAGGACAGTAGCACAGATACGCAGTATTTT.

CDR3 coding DNA: TGCAGCGTTGTGAGAGGGCACTCCTACGAGCAGTACTTC. Translating gives CSVVRGHSYEQYF. This chain joins TRBV29-1 and TRBJ2-7, with a tentative D call TRBD2 (5 bases). The V and J ends lost 4 bases and 0 bases respectively, with 10 bases between them. CDR3 length equals 13 residues. Germline-derived CDR1 and CDR2 are SQVTM and ANQGSEA.

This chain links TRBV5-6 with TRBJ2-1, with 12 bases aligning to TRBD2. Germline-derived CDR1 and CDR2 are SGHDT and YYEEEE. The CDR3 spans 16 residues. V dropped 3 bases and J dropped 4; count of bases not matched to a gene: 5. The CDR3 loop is CASSSPSGRGYNEQFF. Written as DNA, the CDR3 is TGTGCCAGCAGCTCCCCTAGCGGGAGGGGTTACAATGAGCAGTTCTTC.

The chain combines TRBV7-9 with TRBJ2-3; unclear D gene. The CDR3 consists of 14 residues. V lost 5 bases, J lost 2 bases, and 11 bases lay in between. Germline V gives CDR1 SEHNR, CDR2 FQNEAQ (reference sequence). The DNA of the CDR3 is TGTGCCAGCAGCCCCCGAGTAGTCACAGATACGCAGTATTTT. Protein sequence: CASSPRVVTDTQYF.

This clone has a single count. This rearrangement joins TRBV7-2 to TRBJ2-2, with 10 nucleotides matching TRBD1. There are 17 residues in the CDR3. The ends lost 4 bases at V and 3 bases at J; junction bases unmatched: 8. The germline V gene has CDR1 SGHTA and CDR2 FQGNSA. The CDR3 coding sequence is TGTGCCAGCAGCTCCCGGGGACAGGGGCCCTACACCGGGGAGCTGTTTTTT. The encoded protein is CASSSRGQGPYTGELFF.

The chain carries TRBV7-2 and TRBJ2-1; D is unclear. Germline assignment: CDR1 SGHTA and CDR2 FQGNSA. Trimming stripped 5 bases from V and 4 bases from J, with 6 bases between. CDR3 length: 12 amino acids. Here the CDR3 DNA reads TGTGCCAGCAGCCCCCAATACAATGAGCAGTTCTTC. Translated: CASSPQYNEQFF.

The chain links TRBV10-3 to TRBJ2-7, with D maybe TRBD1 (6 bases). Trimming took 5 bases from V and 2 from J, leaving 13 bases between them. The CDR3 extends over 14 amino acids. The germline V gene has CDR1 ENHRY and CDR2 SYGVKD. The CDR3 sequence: CAISPRGGPYEQYF. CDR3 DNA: TGTGCCATCAGTCCTCGAGGGGGACCCTACGAGCAGTACTTC.

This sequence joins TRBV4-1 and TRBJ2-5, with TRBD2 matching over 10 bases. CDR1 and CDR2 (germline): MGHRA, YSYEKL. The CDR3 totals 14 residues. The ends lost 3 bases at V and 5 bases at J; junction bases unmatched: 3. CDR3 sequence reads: CASSHSGLAETQYF. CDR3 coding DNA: TGCGCCAGCAGCCACTCGGGACTAGCGGAGACCCAGTACTTC.

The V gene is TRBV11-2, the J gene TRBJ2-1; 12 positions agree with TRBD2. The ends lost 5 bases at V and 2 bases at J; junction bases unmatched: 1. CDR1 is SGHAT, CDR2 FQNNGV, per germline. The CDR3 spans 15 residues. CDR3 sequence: CASSPSGRAYNEQFF. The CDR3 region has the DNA TGTGCCAGCAGCCCTAGCGGGAGGGCCTACAATGAGCAGTTCTTC.

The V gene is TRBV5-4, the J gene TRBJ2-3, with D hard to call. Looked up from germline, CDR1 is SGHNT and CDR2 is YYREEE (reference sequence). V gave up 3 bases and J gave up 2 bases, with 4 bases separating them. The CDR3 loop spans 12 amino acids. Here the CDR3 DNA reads TGTGCCAGCAGCTCCCCCACAGATACGCAGTATTTT. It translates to CASSSPTDTQYF. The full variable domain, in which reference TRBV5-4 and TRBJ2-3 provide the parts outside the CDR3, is ETGVTQSPTHLIKTRGQQVTLRCSSQSGHNTVSWYQQALGQGPQFIFQYYREEENGRGNFPPRFSGLQFPNYSSELNVNALELDDSALYLCASSSPTDTQYFGPGTRLTVL.

CDR3 amino acids: CASSLGGVEVETQYF. The CDR3 DNA is TGTGCCAGCAGTTTAGGTGGGGTTGAGGTAGAGACCCAGTACTTC. The V gene is TRBV28, the J gene TRBJ2-5; D gene uncertain. In germline, CDR1 is MDHEN, CDR2 SYDVKM. Trimming left V 2 bases short and J 4 bases short, with 14 bases between. The CDR3 is 15 residues long. Drawing the rest from reference TRBV28 and TRBJ2-5, the complete variable domain is DVKVTQSSRYLVKRTGEKVFLECVQDMDHENMFWYRQDPGLGLRLIYFSYDVKMKEKGDIPEGYSVSREKKERFSLILESASTNQTSMYLCASSLGGVEVETQYFGPGTRLLVL.

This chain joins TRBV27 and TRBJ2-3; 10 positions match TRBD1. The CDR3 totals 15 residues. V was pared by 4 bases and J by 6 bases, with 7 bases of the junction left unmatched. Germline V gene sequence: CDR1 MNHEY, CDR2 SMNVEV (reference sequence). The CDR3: CASSYRQGASDTQYF. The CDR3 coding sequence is TGTGCCAGCAGTTATCGACAGGGGGCAAGTGATACGCAGTATTTT.

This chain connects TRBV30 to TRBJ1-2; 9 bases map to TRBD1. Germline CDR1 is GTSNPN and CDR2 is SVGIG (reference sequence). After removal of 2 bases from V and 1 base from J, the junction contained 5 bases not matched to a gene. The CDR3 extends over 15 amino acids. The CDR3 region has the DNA TGTGCCTGGAGTCTCCGGGACAGGGATAACTATGGCTACACCTTC. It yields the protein CAWSLRDRDNYGYTF. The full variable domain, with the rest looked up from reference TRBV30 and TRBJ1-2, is SQTIHQWPATLVQPVGSPLSLECTVEGTSNPNLYWYRQAAGRGLQLLFYSVGIGQISSEVPQNLSASRPQDRQFILSSKKLLLSDSGFYLCAWSLRDRDNYGYTFGSGTRLTVV.

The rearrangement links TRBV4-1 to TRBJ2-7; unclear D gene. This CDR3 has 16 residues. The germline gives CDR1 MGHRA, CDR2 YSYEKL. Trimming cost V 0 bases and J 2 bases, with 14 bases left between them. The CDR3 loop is CASSQDIPLDPYEQYF. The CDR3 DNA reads TGCGCCAGCAGCCAAGATATCCCTCTAGACCCCTACGAGCAGTACTTC.

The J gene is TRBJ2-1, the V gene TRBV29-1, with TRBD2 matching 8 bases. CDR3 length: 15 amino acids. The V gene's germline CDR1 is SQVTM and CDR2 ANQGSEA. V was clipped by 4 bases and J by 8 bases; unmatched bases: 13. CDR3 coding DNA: TGCAGCGTTGCTCCAAGCGGGAGAAATGTAGATGAGCAGTTCTTC. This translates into CSVAPSGRNVDEQFF.

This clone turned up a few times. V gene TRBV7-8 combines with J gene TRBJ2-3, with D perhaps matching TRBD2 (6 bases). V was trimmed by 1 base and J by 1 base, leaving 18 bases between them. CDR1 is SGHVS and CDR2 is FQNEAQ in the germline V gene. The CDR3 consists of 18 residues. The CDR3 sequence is CASSLVPTTSRRTDTQYF. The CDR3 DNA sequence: TGTGCCAGCAGCTTAGTCCCCACCACTAGCCGACGCACAGATACGCAGTATTTT.

CDR3 coding DNA: TGTGCCAGCAGTGTCCTTGCGGGGGTCGGGCCTTTTTGGGAGCAGTACTTC. Its protein product is CASSVLAGVGPFWEQYF. The chain carries TRBV6-4 and TRBJ2-7; 7 nucleotides agree with TRBD2. In germline, CDR1 is MRHNA, CDR2 SNTAGT. V gave up 4 bases and J gave up 7 bases; unmatched junction bases: 19. The CDR3 loop spans 17 amino acids.

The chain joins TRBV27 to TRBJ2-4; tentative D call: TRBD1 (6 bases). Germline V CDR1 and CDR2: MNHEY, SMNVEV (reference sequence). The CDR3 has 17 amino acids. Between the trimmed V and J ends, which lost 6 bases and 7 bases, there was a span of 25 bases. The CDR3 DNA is TGTGCCAGCAGCCCGGCCCCCTTACAGGGACCGGGGAACATTCAGTACTTC. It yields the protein CASSPAPLQGPGNIQYF.

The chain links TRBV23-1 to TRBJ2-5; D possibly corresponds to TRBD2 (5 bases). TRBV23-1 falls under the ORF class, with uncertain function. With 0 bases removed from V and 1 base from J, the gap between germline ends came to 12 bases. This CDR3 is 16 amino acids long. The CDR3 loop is CASSQSFRGIQETQYF. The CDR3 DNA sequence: TGCGCCAGCAGTCAATCGTTCCGGGGTATCCAAGAGACCCAGTACTTC.

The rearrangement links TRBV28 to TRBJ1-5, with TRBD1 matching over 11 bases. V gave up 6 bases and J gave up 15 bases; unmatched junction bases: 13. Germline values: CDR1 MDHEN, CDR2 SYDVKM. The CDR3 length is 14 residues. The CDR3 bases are TGTGCCAGCAGCCACGAGGACAGGGGGCGGCCCGGGCATTTT. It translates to CASSHEDRGRPGHF.

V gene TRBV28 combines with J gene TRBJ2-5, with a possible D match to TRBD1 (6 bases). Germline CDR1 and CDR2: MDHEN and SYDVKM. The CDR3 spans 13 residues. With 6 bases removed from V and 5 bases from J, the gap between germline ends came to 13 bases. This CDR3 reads CASSGTPGETQYF. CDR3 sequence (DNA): TGTGCCAGCAGCGGGACACCTGGGGAGACCCAGTACTTC.

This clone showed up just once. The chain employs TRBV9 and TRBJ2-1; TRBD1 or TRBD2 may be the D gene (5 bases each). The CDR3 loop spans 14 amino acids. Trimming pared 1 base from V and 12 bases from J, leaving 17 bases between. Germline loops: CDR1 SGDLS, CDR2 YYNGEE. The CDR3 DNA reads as TGTGCCAGCAGCGTATTGGGCTCTTCGGGGACGCAGTTCTTC. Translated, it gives CASSVLGSSGTQFF. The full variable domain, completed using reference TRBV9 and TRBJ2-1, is DSGVTQTPKHLITATGQRVTLRCSPRSGDLSVYWYQQSLDQGLQFLIQYYNGEERAKGNILERFSAQQFPDLHSELNLSSLELGDSALYFCASSVLGSSGTQFFGPGTRLTVL.

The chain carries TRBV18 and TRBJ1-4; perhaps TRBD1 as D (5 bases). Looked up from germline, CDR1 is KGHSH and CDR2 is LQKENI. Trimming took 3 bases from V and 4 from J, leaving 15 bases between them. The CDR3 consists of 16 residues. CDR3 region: CASSPYSGTVNEKLFF. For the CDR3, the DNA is TGTGCCAGCTCACCCTACTCCGGGACGGTTAATGAAAAACTGTTTTTT. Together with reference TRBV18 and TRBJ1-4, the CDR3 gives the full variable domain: NAGVMQNPRHLVRRRGQEARLRCSPMKGHSHVYWYRQLPEEGLKFMVYLQKENIIDESGMPKERFSAEFPKEGPSILRIQQVVRGDSAAYFCASSPYSGTVNEKLFFGSGTQLSVL.

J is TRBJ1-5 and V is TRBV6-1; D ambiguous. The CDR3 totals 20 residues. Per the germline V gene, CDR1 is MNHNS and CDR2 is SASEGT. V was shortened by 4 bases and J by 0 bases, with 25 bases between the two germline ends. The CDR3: CASSGSRPTSSTYSNQPQHF. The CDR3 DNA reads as TGTGCCAGCAGTGGATCCAGGCCCACCTCGTCAACGTATAGCAATCAGCCCCAGCATTTT.